This TCR beta chain was recorded in a study of metastatic and nonmetastatic thyroid tumors. At the level of the study: Both malignant and benign thyroid patients supplied peripheral blood and tumor or nodule tissue samples, across which the repertoires of these patients were then compared. Study conclusions and caveats: Reported TCR beta diversity, measured in blood and tumor, was significantly higher for malignant thyroid tumors than for benign nodules.

There were no patients who had received any treatment before thyroid surgery. This CDR3 has 15 amino acids. From germline, CDR1 is DFQATT and CDR2 SNEGSKA (reference sequence). V was shortened by 8 bases and J by 0 bases, with 17 bases between the two germline ends. Relative to its sample, this clone is medium-sized. The antigen remains unidentified. Original analysis: To classify distant metastasis in papillary thyroid cancer, a model was built from CDR3 differences across clinicopathological groups. TCRdb re-clonotyped the PCR reads via MiXCR. The V and J calls were not made by the authors but by TCRdb's processing. The data show some 5,000 clones, approximately 30% seen once.

This sequence joins TRBV20-1 and TRBJ1-3, with unresolved D. The sample comprised adjacent normal tissue. The clonotype originates from a female donor with papillary thyroid cancer or a benign thyroid nodule (not recorded which). Some clones in this sample may be carry-over from other donors' samples. Here the CDR3 reads CSRGLKILSGNTIYF. The CDR3 DNA is TGCAGTAGAGGGCTTAAGATCCTCTCTGGAAACACCATATATTTT.